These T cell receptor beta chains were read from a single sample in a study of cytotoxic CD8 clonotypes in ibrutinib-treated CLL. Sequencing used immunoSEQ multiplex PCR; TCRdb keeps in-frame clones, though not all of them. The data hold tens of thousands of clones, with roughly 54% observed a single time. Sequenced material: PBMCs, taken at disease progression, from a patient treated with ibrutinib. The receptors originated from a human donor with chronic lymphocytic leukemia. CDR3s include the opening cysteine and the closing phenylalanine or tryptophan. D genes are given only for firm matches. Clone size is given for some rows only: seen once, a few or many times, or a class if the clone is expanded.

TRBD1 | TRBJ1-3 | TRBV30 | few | TGTGCCCGGAGAGACAGGGCTGGAAACACCATATATTTT | CARRDRAGNTIYF
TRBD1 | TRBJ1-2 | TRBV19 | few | TGTGCCAGTAGTATACGAGGGACAGGCTATGGCTACACCTTC | CASSIRGTGYGYTF
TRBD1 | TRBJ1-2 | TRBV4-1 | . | TGCGCCAGCAGCCAAGTGGACAGGGGCGGCTACACCTTC | CASSQVDRGGYTF
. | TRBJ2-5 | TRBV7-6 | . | TGTGCCAGCAGCTTCGGTGGCCTGGGTAGAGAGACCCAGTACTTC | CASSFGGLGRETQYF
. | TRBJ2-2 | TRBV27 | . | TGTGCCAGCAGTTTCCAGGGAACCGGGGAGCTGTTTTTT | CASSFQGTGELFF
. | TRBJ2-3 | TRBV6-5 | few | TGTGCCAGCAGAAGGACGGTGGTGAATACGCAGTATTTT | CASRRTVVNTQYF
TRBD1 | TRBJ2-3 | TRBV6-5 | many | TGTGCCAGCAGTTTGGGGACAGGGGTGCCAGATACGCAGTATTTT | CASSLGTGVPDTQYF
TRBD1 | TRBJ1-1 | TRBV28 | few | TGTGCCAGGAGTAAACTTGAGGGACAGCAATCGAACACTGAAGCTTTCTTT | CARSKLEGQQSNTEAFF
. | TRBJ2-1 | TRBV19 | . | TGTGCCAGTAGTCCAGGAGACACGTCCTACAATGAGCAGTTCTTC | CASSPGDTSYNEQFF
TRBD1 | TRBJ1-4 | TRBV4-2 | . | TGTGCCAGCAGCCAAGAGGACAGGGGCGAGGAAAAACTGTTTTTT | CASSQEDRGEEKLFF
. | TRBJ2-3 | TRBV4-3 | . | TGCGCCAGCAGCCAAGAGGTAGCCTCTACAGATACGCAGTATTTT | CASSQEVASTDTQYF